These 17 T cell receptor beta chains came from one sample sequenced in a study of blood T cell repertoires in COVID-19. Using immunoSEQ multiplex PCR, the repertoire was profiled, and TCRdb retains in-frame clones only, with some absent. The sample has about 40,000 clones, roughly 84% seen once. Sequencing was done on a sample of peripheral blood. The origin of the receptors is a human donor in a cohort sampled during active COVID-19.

V and J are TRBV19 and TRBJ2-2; 8 positions agree with TRBD2. Germline CDR1 reads LNHDA; CDR2 reads SQIVND (reference sequence). CDR3 size: 15 residues. V lost 3 bases to trimming and J lost 8 bases; unmatched junction nucleotides: 8. CDR3 protein: CASSIGAGGAGELFF. CDR3 DNA: TGTGCCAGTAGTATTGGTGCGGGGGGCGCGGGGGAGCTGTTTTTT.

The chain combines TRBV12-3 or TRBV12-4 with TRBJ2-7; D gene unclear. The V gene lost 3 bases and the J gene lost 1 base, with 7 bases spanning the gap. The CDR3 has 13 amino acids. The CDR3 reads CASSFVASYEQYF. The CDR3 nucleotides are TGTGCCAGCAGTTTTGTAGCATCCTACGAGCAGTACTTC.

The chain uses TRBV19 and TRBJ2-7; 11 nucleotides match TRBD1. This CDR3 region has 14 residues. J was trimmed by 7 bases and V by 6 bases; bases with no gene match: 8. Per germline, CDR1 LNHDA and CDR2 SQIVND (reference sequence). The CDR3 bases are TGTGCCAGTAGCCACGGACAGGGGGCGAGGGAGCAGTACTTC. Its translation: CASSHGQGAREQYF.

This rearrangement joins TRBV19 to TRBJ2-7; 8 nucleotides agree with TRBD1. Germline V lookup: CDR1 LNHDA, CDR2 SQIVND (reference sequence). The V and J ends lost 5 bases and 1 base, in that order; junction bases with no gene match: 7. The CDR3 runs 15 residues. CDR3 DNA sequence: TGTGCCAGTAGTTCCGGGACAGGTGAATCCTACGAGCAGTACTTC. It yields the protein CASSSGTGESYEQYF.

This sequence joins TRBV5-4 and TRBJ1-1, with 8 bases identical to TRBD1. The CDR3 is made up of 15 amino acids. Per germline, CDR1 SGHNT and CDR2 YYREEE (reference sequence). V gave up 1 base and J gave up 3 bases; unmatched junction bases: 5. CDR3 nucleotides: TGTGCCAGCAGCTTGTCACAGGGGGTCTACACTGAAGCTTTCTTT. Protein: CASSLSQGVYTEAFF.

The rearrangement joins TRBV9 to TRBJ2-1; TRBD2 might be the D (6 bases). V lost 7 bases, J lost 8 bases, and 16 bases lay in between. CDR3 length: 13 amino acids. The V gene's germline CDR1 is SGDLS and CDR2 YYNGEE. The CDR3 loop is CASGEVRNDEQFF. The CDR3 coding sequence is TGTGCCAGCGGGGAGGTGCGGAACGATGAGCAGTTCTTC. The full variable domain, completed using reference TRBV9 and TRBJ2-1, is DSGVTQTPKHLITATGQRVTLRCSPRSGDLSVYWYQQSLDQGLQFLIQYYNGEERAKGNILERFSAQQFPDLHSELNLSSLELGDSALYFCASGEVRNDEQFFGPGTRLTVL.

This chain connects TRBV30 to TRBJ2-7, with TRBD2 identical over 8 bases. CDR1 and CDR2 from the germline V gene are GTSNPN and SVGIG (reference sequence). The CDR3 contains 15 residues. V lost 3 bases and J lost 0; bases outside the gene matches: 7. The CDR3, as DNA: TGTGCCTGGAGGCCCCGGGGGACTAGCTCCTACGAGCAGTACTTC. This sequence encodes CAWRPRGTSSYEQYF.

V gene TRBV4-1 combines with J gene TRBJ2-1, with D possibly TRBD2 on 5 matching bases. The germline V gene encodes CDR1 MGHRA and CDR2 YSYEKL. This CDR3 contains 12 residues. Deletions cut 0 bases from V and 10 bases from J, with 7 bases between. DNA of the CDR3: TGCGCCAGCAGCCAAGATTGGGAGGAGCAGTTCTTC. It yields the protein CASSQDWEEQFF.

This clone has only one observation. The CDR3 region is CASSPGVQGGGNTIYF. The CDR3 DNA follows: TGTGCCAGCTCACCGGGGGTCCAGGGAGGTGGAAACACCATATATTTT. V usage is TRBV18 and J usage is TRBJ1-3, with a weak D call TRBD1 (5 bases). The CDR3 contains 16 residues. Germline V gene data show CDR1 as KGHSH and CDR2 as LQKENI. V was cut by 3 bases and J by 3 bases, with 15 bases left in between.

The rearrangement links TRBV15 to TRBJ2-3, with D perhaps matching TRBD1 (6 bases). Germline V CDR1 and CDR2: LNHNV, YYDKDF (reference sequence). V was clipped by 2 bases and J by 4 bases, with 13 bases between them. The CDR3 is 15 residues long. The CDR3 DNA sequence: TGTGCCACCAGCAGACTCCTAACAGGGTCAGATACGCAGTATTTT. This gives the protein CATSRLLTGSDTQYF.

Regarding this clone: The same CDR3 is also encoded by other DNA sequences in this sample. The chain combines TRBV5-4 with TRBJ1-6, with TRBD1 identical over 8 bases. Germline V gene sequence: CDR1 SGHNT, CDR2 YYREEE (reference sequence). The CDR3 loop spans 15 amino acids. V lost 3 bases and J lost 7; bases outside the gene matches: 6. CDR3 in amino acids: CASSSGQGGNSPLHF. The CDR3 coding sequence is TGTGCCAGCAGCTCCGGACAGGGCGGAAATTCACCCCTCCACTTT.

This chain links TRBV6-6 with TRBJ2-2; TRBD1 matches at 9 bases. This CDR3 spans 16 amino acids. From germline, CDR1 is MNHNY and CDR2 SVGAGI (reference sequence). Trimming took 5 bases from V and 3 from J; bases not matched to a gene: 7. The CDR3 sequence is CASSPRQGVDTGELFF. The CDR3, as DNA: TGTGCCAGCAGTCCGCGACAGGGGGTTGACACCGGGGAGCTGTTTTTT.

The chain has TRBV5-6 and TRBJ1-6; perhaps TRBD1 as D (5 bases). Germline CDR1 reads SGHDT; CDR2 reads YYEEEE. Trimming stripped 3 bases from V and 8 bases from J, with 9 bases between. The CDR3 contains 13 residues. CDR3 in amino acids: CASSYLQDSPLHF. The CDR3 DNA sequence: TGTGCCAGCAGCTATTTACAGGATTCACCCCTCCACTTT.

This chain links TRBV18 with TRBJ1-4; D gene uncertain. The CDR3 is 14 residues long. Trimming cost V 5 bases and J 0 bases, with 7 bases left between them. The germline V gene encodes CDR1 KGHSH and CDR2 LQKENI. CDR3 loop: CASSSSATNEKLFF. CDR3 in DNA: TGTGCCAGCTCATCCAGTGCAACTAATGAAAAACTGTTTTTT.

The J gene is TRBJ2-2, the V gene TRBV10-1; D is unresolved. Germline V gives CDR1 WNHNN, CDR2 SYGVQD (reference sequence). V was cut by 6 bases and J by 6 bases, with 23 bases left in between. The CDR3 has 17 residues. The CDR3 DNA reads TGCGCCAGCAGCCCACTACTGAGGCAGATCTTCTCCGGGGAGCTGTTTTTT. Protein product: CASSPLLRQIFSGELFF.

This chain joins TRBV27 and TRBJ2-2; 14 bases match TRBD2. The CDR3 spans 19 residues. The V gene's germline CDR1 is MNHEY and CDR2 SMNVEV (reference sequence). The trim removed 4 bases at V and 0 bases at J, leaving 7 bases unmatched. Here the CDR3 reads CASSSLGLAGVSNTGELFF. The CDR3, as DNA: TGTGCCAGCAGTTCCCTGGGACTAGCGGGGGTATCGAACACCGGGGAGCTGTTTTTT.

The chain combines TRBV6-2 or TRBV6-3 with TRBJ1-1; 7 nucleotides align to TRBD1. V was clipped by 7 bases and J by 1 base; unmatched bases: 15. The CDR3 contains 17 residues. The V gene's germline CDR1 is MNHEY and CDR2 SVGEGT. As DNA, the CDR3 is TGTGCCAGCACCCCGAGCGCAGGGGGGATGGGGAACACTGAAGCTTTCTTT. Encoded protein: CASTPSAGGMGNTEAFF.